Presented here are 31 T cell receptor beta chains from one specimen sequenced in a study of blood T cell repertoires in COVID-19 (dated by TCRdb to 2020 to 2021). Library preparation was by the immunoSEQ multiplex PCR assay. As stored in TCRdb, this immuneACCESS dataset retains in-frame rearrangements with V and J assigned. A fraction of the clones does not appear; measured against another copy, unresolved V genes explain less than half of the discrepancy, and the remainder lacks a known reason. The table for this sample lists roughly 170,000 clones; approximately 87% of them were counted only once. The ten largest clones capture about 0.96% of the sample. Input material: peripheral blood. The receptors were sampled from a young woman who had recovered from COVID-19.

The chain is built from TRBV6-5 and TRBJ1-3; 8 bases align to TRBD1. The CDR3 covers 15 residues. V dropped 6 bases and J dropped 4; count of bases not matched to a gene: 8. Germline lookup yields CDR1 MNHEY and CDR2 SVGAGI. This CDR3 reads CASRNQGAGGNTIYF. The DNA of the CDR3 is TGTGCCAGCAGGAATCAGGGGGCGGGGGGAAACACCATATATTTT.

V and J are TRBV12-3 or TRBV12-4 and TRBJ2-2; D perhaps matches TRBD1 (6 bases). The CDR3 extends over 13 amino acids. V shed 5 bases and J shed 4 bases, with 8 bases lying between them. The CDR3 coding sequence is TGTGCCAGCAGTGTACAGGGCACCGGGGAGCTGTTTTTT. This sequence encodes CASSVQGTGELFF.

The chain combines TRBV5-1 with TRBJ1-1, with 8 positions matching TRBD1. In germline, CDR1 is SGHRS, CDR2 YFSETQ. CDR3 length: 18 residues. Trimming removed 4 bases from V and 6 bases from J; junction bases left unmatched: 20. CDR3 nucleotides: TGCGCCAGCAGCCCTCATGCACTTGCCGGGACAGGAATTGCTGAAGCTTTCTTT. Translated: CASSPHALAGTGIAEAFF.

The chain uses TRBV6-4 and TRBJ2-2; D is possibly TRBD2 (6 bases). Deletions cut 5 bases from V and 5 bases from J, with 15 bases between. The CDR3 runs 15 residues. Per germline, CDR1 MRHNA and CDR2 SNTAGT. The CDR3 reads CASSTGLPTTGELFF. CDR3 bases: TGTGCCAGCAGTACGGGACTTCCGACGACCGGGGAGCTGTTTTTT.

The J gene is TRBJ2-1, the V gene TRBV6-4; 8 bases are a match to TRBD2. This CDR3 is 12 amino acids long. V lost 7 bases to trimming and J lost 7 bases; unmatched junction nucleotides: 3. CDR1 MRHNA and CDR2 SNTAGT come from the germline V gene. The DNA for the CDR3 is TGTGCCAGCAAGAAGCGGGGGAATGAGCAGTTCTTC. Translation gives CASKKRGNEQFF.

This clone has just one count. CDR3 coding DNA: TGTGCCAGCTCACCAGCAGGGCCCACTGAAGCTTTCTTT. It translates to CASSPAGPTEAFF. This chain links TRBV18 with TRBJ1-1, with D possibly being TRBD1 (5 bases). The CDR3 runs to 13 residues. The germline V and J ends were trimmed by 2 bases and 4 bases, with 8 bases remaining between them. Looked up from germline, CDR1 is KGHSH and CDR2 is LQKENI.

This clone was counted only a few times. The chain couples TRBV2 to TRBJ2-7; D is undetermined. The CDR3 extends over 13 amino acids. V lost 3 bases to trimming and J lost 4 bases, with 10 bases between them. Germline CDR1 and CDR2: SNHLY and FYNNEI. CDR3 sequence reads: CASSDRVFYEQYV. The DNA for the CDR3 is TGTGCCAGCAGTGACCGAGTTTTTTACGAGCAGTACGTC.

V gene TRBV19 combines with J gene TRBJ2-7, with D possibly being TRBD1 (5 bases). The CDR3 spans 15 residues. V was clipped by 1 base and J by 3 bases, with 13 bases between them. The germline CDR1 and CDR2 sequences are LNHDA and SQIVND (reference sequence). The chain's CDR3 is CASSIAQGGYYEQYF. The DNA of the CDR3 is TGTGCCAGTAGTATAGCTCAGGGTGGATACTACGAGCAGTACTTC. The whole variable domain, remainder taken from reference TRBV19 and TRBJ2-7, is DGGITQSPKYLFRKEGQNVTLSCEQNLNHDAMYWYRQDPGQGLRLIYYSQIVNDFQKGDIAEGYSVSREKKESFPLTVTSAQKNPTAFYLCASSIAQGGYYEQYFGPGTRLTVT.

Points on this clone: The sample has other DNA sequences that encode this CDR3 too. The V call is TRBV5-1, the J call TRBJ2-5; D call uncertain. Germline V lookup: CDR1 SGHRS, CDR2 YFSETQ. Trimming cost V 0 bases and J 2 bases, with 5 bases left between them. This CDR3 has 13 residues. Here the CDR3 reads CASSLGQQETQYF. CDR3 bases: TGCGCCAGCAGCTTGGGGCAGCAAGAGACCCAGTACTTC.

This clone occurred a few times. One junction end disagrees with the germline gene, perhaps due to a read error. The rearrangement joins TRBV7-7 to TRBJ2-1; weak D call: TRBD1 (5 bases). Germline loops: CDR1 SSHAT, CDR2 FNYEAQ (reference sequence). This CDR3 region has 15 residues. CDR3 nucleotides: TGTGCTAGCAGCTTGGAAGGACACTCCTACAATGAGCAGTTCTTC. Translated, it gives CASSLEGHSYNEQFF. The full variable domain, in which reference TRBV7-7 and TRBJ2-1 provide the parts outside the CDR3, is GAGVSQSPRYKVTKRGQDVTLRCDPISSHATLYWYQQALGQGPEFLTYFNYEAQPDKSGLPSDRFSAERPEGSISTLTIQRTEQRDSAMYRCASSLEGHSYNEQFFGPGTRLTVL.

The CDR3: CASSVSGTSNTGELFF. As DNA, the CDR3 is TGTGCCAGCAGCGTCTCCGGGACATCGAACACCGGGGAGCTGTTTTTT. The rearrangement uses TRBV27 and TRBJ2-2, with TRBD1 as a possible D gene (6 bases). V dropped 6 bases and J dropped 0 bases, with 14 bases sitting between them. The germline gives CDR1 MNHEY, CDR2 SMNVEV (reference sequence). The CDR3 consists of 16 residues.

This clone was found a few times. The chain uses TRBV10-3 and TRBJ1-4; 7 nucleotides match TRBD1. The CDR3 length is 16 residues. Germline V gives CDR1 ENHRY, CDR2 SYGVKD. V shed 4 bases and J 3 bases; nucleotides not matched to a gene: 8. The DNA of the CDR3 is TGTGCCATCAGTGGTGACCAGGGGGTGGCTAATGAAAAACTGTTTTTT. The encoded protein is CAISGDQGVANEKLFF.

The chain has TRBV6-6 and TRBJ2-2, with TRBD2 identical over 7 bases. The CDR3 runs 12 residues. The trim removed 2 bases at V and 16 bases at J, leaving 7 bases unmatched. Germline loops: CDR1 MNHNY, CDR2 SVGAGI (reference sequence). The CDR3 protein is CASSYGAGVQFF. The DNA for the CDR3 is TGTGCCAGCAGTTACGGGGCGGGAGTGCAGTTTTTT.

V gene TRBV13 combines with J gene TRBJ2-4; 9 bases map to TRBD2. The germline V gene encodes CDR1 PRHDT and CDR2 FYEKMQ (reference sequence). The CDR3 runs to 17 residues. Trimming at V came to 5 bases and at J to 0 bases, leaving 8 bases not matched to a gene. The CDR3 sequence is CASSPTSGVIAKNIQYF. CDR3 sequence (DNA): TGTGCCAGCAGCCCGACTAGCGGAGTTATAGCCAAAAACATTCAGTACTTC.

This clone was observed a single time. This chain joins TRBV6-5 and TRBJ1-1; perhaps TRBD1 as D (6 bases). The CDR3 is 12 residues long. The germline gives CDR1 MNHEY, CDR2 SVGAGI. The V and J ends lost 7 bases and 1 base respectively, with 7 bases between them. The CDR3 region has the DNA TGTGCCAGCACAGGGGCGAACACTGAAGCTTTCTTT. Amino acids: CASTGANTEAFF.

V is TRBV7-9 and J is TRBJ2-7; 7 nucleotides match TRBD1. CDR1 and CDR2 from the germline V gene are SEHNR and FQNEAQ (reference sequence). V trimming: 5 bases; J trimming: 2 bases; junction bases outside the gene matches: 3. This CDR3 has 13 amino acids. CDR3 in amino acids: CASSRGQTYEQYF. CDR3 in DNA: TGTGCCAGCAGCCGGGGACAGACCTACGAGCAGTACTTC. Looking up the rest from reference TRBV7-9 and TRBJ2-7 gives the full variable domain: DTGVSQNPRHKITKRGQNVTFRCDPISEHNRLYWYRQTLGQGPEFLTYFQNEAQLEKSRLLSDRFSAERPKGSFSTLEIQRTEQGDSAMYLCASSRGQTYEQYFGPGTRLTVT.

In its sample, this clone was seen many times. The V and J genes are TRBV18 and TRBJ1-4; 7 nucleotides line up with TRBD1. V trimming: 5 bases; J trimming: 5 bases; junction bases outside the gene matches: 8. The CDR3 spans 15 residues. The germline CDR1 and CDR2 sequences are KGHSH and LQKENI. CDR3 loop: CASSSLDRENEKLFF. The DNA of the CDR3 is TGTGCCAGCTCATCGCTAGACAGGGAGAATGAAAAACTGTTTTTT.

This rearrangement joins TRBV27 to TRBJ2-5; D possibly corresponds to TRBD2 (5 bases). CDR3 length: 13 amino acids. Germline CDR1 and CDR2: MNHEY and SMNVEV (reference sequence). V shed 6 bases and J shed 2 bases, with 10 bases lying between them. The CDR3 reads CASRSLGQETQYF. The CDR3 DNA sequence: TGTGCCAGCAGATCACTAGGTCAAGAGACCCAGTACTTC.

The chain links TRBV11-2 to TRBJ1-6; 7 nucleotides match TRBD1. The CDR3 is 13 residues long. Trimming cost V 5 bases and J 9 bases; bases outside gene matches: 4. CDR1 SGHAT and CDR2 FQNNGV come from the germline V gene. This CDR3 is CASSPGGSSPLHF. The CDR3 DNA reads as TGTGCCAGCAGCCCAGGGGGGAGTTCACCCCTCCACTTT. Full variable domain (outside the CDR3, taken from reference TRBV11-2 and TRBJ1-6): EAGVAQSPRYKIIEKRQSVAFWCNPISGHATLYWYQQILGQGPKLLIQFQNNGVVDDSQLPKDRFSAERLKGVDSTLKIQPAKLEDSAVYLCASSPGGSSPLHFGNGTRLTVT.

The V and J genes are TRBV3-1 (or the pseudogene TRBV3-2) and TRBJ2-3, with 7 bases fitting TRBD1. The CDR3 sequence is 14 residues long. V lost 6 bases, J lost 2 bases, and 5 bases stayed unmatched. Germline lookup yields CDR1 LGHDT and CDR2 YNNKEL (reference sequence). This CDR3 is CASRLDRVTDTQYF. The CDR3 coding sequence is TGTGCCAGCAGACTTGACAGGGTCACAGATACGCAGTATTTT.

The V call is TRBV7-2, the J call TRBJ1-6; D not certain. Germline CDR1 and CDR2: SGHTA and FQGNSA. The length of the CDR3 is 16 residues. V was clipped by 2 bases and J by 0 bases, with 8 bases between them. CDR3 residues: CASSLSRSSYNSPLHF. CDR3 in DNA: TGTGCCAGCAGCTTATCTCGTAGCTCCTATAATTCACCCCTCCACTTT.

This sequence joins TRBV7-9 and TRBJ2-1; no clear D. The V end lost 5 bases, the J end lost 7 bases, and 12 bases lay between the germline ends. CDR3 size: 13 residues. Germline loops: CDR1 SEHNR, CDR2 FQNEAQ (reference sequence). CDR3 coding DNA: TGTGCCAGCAGCCAGACGGGTGGGAATGAGCAGTTCTTC. Translation: CASSQTGGNEQFF.

This chain joins TRBV10-2 and TRBJ2-2; tentatively, D is TRBD1 (6 bases). There are 16 residues in the CDR3. The ends were cut back, 5 bases at V and 1 base at J, with 14 bases in the middle. Germline V CDR1 and CDR2: WSHSY, SAAADI. CDR3 loop: CASSNQGLGNTGELFF. CDR3 coding DNA: TGCGCCAGCAGTAATCAGGGGTTAGGGAACACCGGGGAGCTGTTTTTT.

V usage is TRBV7-2 and J usage is TRBJ1-6; 9 bases map to TRBD1. The CDR3 spans 16 residues. V lost 4 bases, J lost 7 bases, and 8 bases stayed unmatched. Germline V lookup: CDR1 SGHTA, CDR2 FQGNSA. The CDR3 DNA reads TGTGCCAGCAGCTCAACGTCCGGGACAGGGAATTCACCCCTCCACTTT. Translation: CASSSTSGTGNSPLHF.

The CDR3 DNA reads TGTGCCAGTGATAGCGGGGGAGGGGAGACCCAGTACTTC. It is translated as CASDSGGGETQYF. The chain recombines TRBV2 with TRBJ2-5, with 9 bases that match TRBD2. Germline CDR1 reads SNHLY; CDR2 reads FYNNEI. There are 13 residues in the CDR3. The trim removed 9 bases at V and 5 bases at J, leaving 7 bases unmatched.

V is TRBV25-1 and J is TRBJ2-2; a weak D match, TRBD1 (5 bases). CDR3 length equals 14 residues. Germline V CDR1 and CDR2: MGHDK, SYGVNS. With 3 bases removed from V and 3 bases from J, the gap between germline ends came to 8 bases. The CDR3 protein is CASSDVGDTGELFF. CDR3 in DNA: TGTGCCAGCAGTGACGTAGGGGACACCGGGGAGCTGTTTTTT. Looking up the rest from reference TRBV25-1 and TRBJ2-2 gives the full variable domain: EADIYQTPRYLVIGTGKKITLECSQTMGHDKMYWYQQDPGMELHLIHYSYGVNSTEKGDLSSESTVSRIRTEHFPLTLESARPSHTSQYLCASSDVGDTGELFFGEGSRLTVL.

The J gene is TRBJ1-3, the V gene TRBV7-6; D is perhaps TRBD1 (5 bases). Per germline, CDR1 SGHVS and CDR2 FNYEAQ. This CDR3 has 16 residues. Trimming shortened V by 1 base and J by 2 bases, and 12 bases separated the two germline ends. Written as DNA, the CDR3 is TGTGCCAGCAGCTTAGACCCTGCCAGGGCTGGAAACACCATATATTTT. Translated: CASSLDPARAGNTIYF.

The chain combines TRBV7-9 with TRBJ1-1; D possibly corresponds to TRBD1 (5 bases). The CDR3 is made up of 13 amino acids. Germline values: CDR1 SEHNR, CDR2 FQNEAQ (reference sequence). V was pared by 4 bases and J by 6 bases, with 12 bases between. This chain's CDR3 is CASSSPRVPEAFF. The CDR3 region has the DNA TGTGCCAGCAGCTCACCCAGGGTGCCTGAAGCTTTCTTT.

The chain is built from TRBV2 and TRBJ2-2; tentatively, D is TRBD2 (5 bases). Germline-derived CDR1 and CDR2 are SNHLY and FYNNEI. V gave up 4 bases and J gave up 8 bases, with 14 bases separating them. CDR3 length equals 14 residues. CDR3 DNA: TGTGCCAGCAGTGTAAGCGGCCTAGGGGGGGAGCTGTTTTTT. Residues: CASSVSGLGGELFF.

This clone was counted once. V gene TRBV6-5 combines with J gene TRBJ2-7; 7 nucleotides align to TRBD1. CDR1 is MNHEY, CDR2 SVGAGI, per germline. The trim removed 5 bases at V and 7 bases at J, leaving 5 bases unmatched. The CDR3 runs to 12 residues. CDR3: CASSTGVGEQYV. CDR3 DNA: TGTGCCAGCAGTACAGGGGTGGGGGAGCAGTACGTC.

The J gene is TRBJ2-7, the V gene TRBV4-1; D is ambiguous. The CDR3 length is 12 residues. V gave up 5 bases and J gave up 5 bases, with 10 bases separating them. The germline V gene encodes CDR1 MGHRA and CDR2 YSYEKL. The CDR3 sequence is CASSSDTDEQYF. The CDR3 coding sequence is TGCGCCAGCAGCTCCGACACAGACGAGCAGTACTTC.